This passage covers 14 T cell receptor beta chains from one sample sequenced in a study of CD8 T cells in Susac syndrome. The RNA, roughly 0.5 to 1 ug, was put through reverse transcription using random hexamers. TCRdb re-analysed the immunoSEQ multiplex PCR reads in MiXCR, keeping a single row per CDR3 protein. The data contain roughly 140,000 distinct CDR3 sequences, over 95% of them singletons. The sequenced material came from CD8+ T cells from PBMCs. The source is a human donor with multiple sclerosis.

J is TRBJ2-5 and V is TRBV12-3 or TRBV12-4; D call uncertain. CDR3 length: 11 residues. V shed 1 base and J shed 9 bases, with 6 bases lying between them. CDR3 amino acids: CASSLGPAQYF. Written as DNA, the CDR3 is TGTGCCAGCAGTTTAGGACCAGCCCAGTACTTC.

The chain joins TRBV29-1 to TRBJ1-1, with TRBD1 as a possible D gene (6 bases). This CDR3 has 14 amino acids. Trimming cost V 8 bases and J 3 bases, with 19 bases left between them. CDR1 and CDR2 (germline): SQVTM, ANQGSEA. The CDR3 nucleotides read TGCAGCACATTGAGCGGAGGGGGGGACACTGAAGCTTTCTTT. The encoded protein is CSTLSGGGDTEAFF.

The chain uses TRBV5-1 and TRBJ1-6, with 9 bases fitting TRBD1. The CDR3 totals 15 residues. J lost 8 bases, V lost 4 bases, and 7 bases had no gene match. Germline-derived CDR1 and CDR2 are SGHRS and YFSETQ. The CDR3 sequence: CASSPRDRVDSPLHF. DNA for the CDR3: TGCGCCAGCAGCCCCAGGGACAGGGTTGATTCACCCCTCCACTTT.

The CDR3 bases are TGTGCCAGCAGCTGGGGACAGGGAACGAACACTGAAGCTTTCTTT. Translation gives CASSWGQGTNTEAFF. The chain links TRBV5-4 to TRBJ1-1; 9 bases match TRBD1. V shed 3 bases and J 1 base; nucleotides not matched to a gene: 4. CDR1 is SGHNT and CDR2 is YYREEE in the germline V gene (reference sequence). This CDR3 is built from 15 residues.

The CDR3 nucleotides read TGTGCCAGCAGCATCCGGGACAGCACCTACGAGCAGTACTTC. As protein: CASSIRDSTYEQYF. J is TRBJ2-7 and V is TRBV7-9, with 7 bases identical to TRBD1. Germline assignment: CDR1 SEHNR and CDR2 FQNEAQ (reference sequence). The junction had 6 bases not matched to a gene; V was cut back by 5 bases and J by 2 bases. This CDR3 has 14 amino acids.

CDR3 region: CASSQGWSPRYEAFF. The CDR3 DNA follows: TGTGCCAGCAGCCAAGGGTGGTCCCCCAGATATGAAGCTTTCTTT. The rearrangement joins TRBV14 to TRBJ1-1, with D unresolved. Germline V lookup: CDR1 SGHDN, CDR2 FVKESK. The CDR3 covers 15 residues. Trimming took 1 base from V and 7 from J, leaving 16 bases between them. The variable domain in full, with the rest retrieved from reference TRBV14 and TRBJ1-1, is EAGVTQFPSHSVIEKGQTVTLRCDPISGHDNLYWYRRVMGKEIKFLLHFVKESKQDESGMPNNRFLAERTGGTYSTLKVQPAELEDSGVYFCASSQGWSPRYEAFFGQGTRLTVV.

This rearrangement joins TRBV5-1 to TRBJ1-1; D may be TRBD1 (6 bases). The CDR3 loop spans 14 amino acids. Trimming took off 1 base at V and 4 bases at J, with 11 bases between the two ends. Germline CDR1 reads SGHRS; CDR2 reads YFSETQ. DNA of the CDR3: TGCGCCAGCAGCTTGCGGGGGGGCGTCACTGAAGCTTTCTTT. Translated, it gives CASSLRGGVTEAFF.

J is TRBJ1-5 and V is TRBV12-3 or TRBV12-4, with 9 bases lining up with TRBD1. The CDR3 runs 15 residues. V lost 7 bases and J lost 0; bases outside the gene matches: 4. The chain's CDR3 is CASTRDRVSNQPQHF. The CDR3 coding sequence is TGTGCCAGCACCCGGGACAGGGTTAGCAATCAGCCCCAGCATTTT.

The chain is built from TRBV3-1 and TRBJ1-1; D possibly corresponds to TRBD1 (6 bases). Germline CDR1 is LGHDT and CDR2 is YNNKEL (reference sequence). The V and J ends lost 5 bases and 1 base respectively, with 17 bases between them. The CDR3 sequence is 16 residues long. The CDR3, as DNA: TGTGCCAGCAGCAGACGCCCCGGACAGTGGAACACTGAAGCTTTCTTT. This sequence encodes CASSRRPGQWNTEAFF.

The gene calls are TRBV2 and TRBJ1-6; TRBD1 matches 10 bases. The CDR3 has 14 residues. Germline CDR1 reads SNHLY; CDR2 reads FYNNEI. The ends lost 7 bases at V and 10 bases at J; junction bases unmatched: 7. The CDR3 protein is CASTEGQGISPLHF. The CDR3 DNA reads as TGTGCCAGCACCGAGGGACAGGGGATCTCACCCCTCCACTTT.

This chain uses TRBV9 with TRBJ2-5, with D perhaps matching TRBD1 (5 bases). Between the trimmed V and J ends, which lost 0 bases and 5 bases, there was a span of 17 bases. This CDR3 spans 16 amino acids. The germline V gene has CDR1 SGDLS and CDR2 YYNGEE. The CDR3, as DNA: TGTGCCAGCAGCGTAGGAGCAGGGCCTAAGGTGGAGACCCAGTACTTC. This translates into CASSVGAGPKVETQYF.

V usage is TRBV15 and J usage is TRBJ2-1; the match to TRBD2 covers 8 bases. Germline V lookup: CDR1 LNHNV, CDR2 YYDKDF (reference sequence). The V gene end was trimmed by 5 bases and the J gene end by 7 bases; junction bases not matched to a gene: 7. This CDR3 spans 14 amino acids. CDR3 loop: CATSPRTSLNEQFF. The CDR3 DNA is TGTGCCACCAGCCCTCGGACTAGCTTGAATGAGCAGTTCTTC.

The chain joins TRBV6-5 to TRBJ2-5; D not resolved. Germline CDR1 and CDR2: MNHEY and SVGAGI. V was clipped by 6 bases and J by 5 bases, with 10 bases between them. The CDR3 has 12 residues. The CDR3 nucleotides are TGTGCCAGCAGCGGTATAGAGGAGACCCAGTACTTC. This gives the protein CASSGIEETQYF.

V and J are TRBV20-1 and TRBJ2-1; TRBD2 aligns across 9 bases. The V gene's germline CDR1 is DFQATT and CDR2 SNEGSKA (reference sequence). Losses at the gene ends were 3 bases for V and 4 bases for J; bases not matched to a gene: 7. The CDR3 runs to 15 residues. The CDR3 DNA follows: TGCAGTGCTAGGGATAGCGGGGGACAGTACAATGAGCAGTTCTTC. As protein: CSARDSGGQYNEQFF.